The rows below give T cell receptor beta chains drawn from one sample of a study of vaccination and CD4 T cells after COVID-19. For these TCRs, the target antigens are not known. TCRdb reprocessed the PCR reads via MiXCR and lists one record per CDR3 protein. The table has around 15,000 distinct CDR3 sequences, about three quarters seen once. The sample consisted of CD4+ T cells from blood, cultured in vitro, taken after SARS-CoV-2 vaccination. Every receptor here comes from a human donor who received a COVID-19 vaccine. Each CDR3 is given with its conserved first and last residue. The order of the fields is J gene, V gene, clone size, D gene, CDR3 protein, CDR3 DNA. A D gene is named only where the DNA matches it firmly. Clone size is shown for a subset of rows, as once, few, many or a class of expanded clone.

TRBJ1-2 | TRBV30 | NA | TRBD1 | CASRQGAGYGYTF | TGTGCCAGCCGACAGGGGGCGGGCTATGGCTACACCTTC
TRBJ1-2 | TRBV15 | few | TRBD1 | CATSRDQGVVGYGYTF | TGTGCCACCAGCAGAGATCAGGGGGTGGTGGGCTATGGCTACACCTTC
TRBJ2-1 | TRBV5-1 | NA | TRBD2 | CASSWGLATANNEQFF | TGCGCCAGCAGCTGGGGACTAGCGACGGCTAACAATGAGCAGTTCTTC
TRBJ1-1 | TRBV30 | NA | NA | CAWSVVMNTEAFF | TGTGCCTGGAGTGTTGTGATGAACACTGAAGCTTTCTTT
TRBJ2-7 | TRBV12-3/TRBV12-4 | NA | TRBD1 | CASSFTGGGYEQYF | TGTGCCAGCAGTTTTACAGGGGGCGGCTACGAGCAGTACTTC
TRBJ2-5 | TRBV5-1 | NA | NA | CASSLEGQETQYF | TGCGCCAGCAGCTTGGAGGGGCAAGAGACCCAGTACTTC
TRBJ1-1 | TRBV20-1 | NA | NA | CSTKGIREGPDGAFF | TGCAGTACAAAGGGGATCAGGGAGGGCCCTGATGGAGCTTTCTTT
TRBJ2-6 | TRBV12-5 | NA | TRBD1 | CASGLVREQGDSGANVLTF | TGTGCTAGTGGTTTGGTACGTGAACAGGGGGATTCTGGGGCCAACGTCCTGACTTTC
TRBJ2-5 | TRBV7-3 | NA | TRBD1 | CASSLDRAETQYF | TGTGCCAGCAGTCTGGACAGGGCTGAGACCCAGTACTTC
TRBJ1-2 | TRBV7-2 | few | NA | CASSLLSSNYGYTF | TGTGCCAGCAGCTTATTATCCTCTAACTATGGCTACACCTTC
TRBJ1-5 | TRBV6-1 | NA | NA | CASRGGTRGNQPQHF | TGTGCCTCCCGGGGGGGGACGCGGGGCAATCAGCCCCAGCATTTT
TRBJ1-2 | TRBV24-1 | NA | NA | CATSAEGYGYTF | TGTGCCACCAGTGCAGAGGGGTACGGCTACACCTTC
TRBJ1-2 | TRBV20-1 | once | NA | CSAPPGNGYTF | TGCAGTGCCCCGCCCGGCAATGGCTACACCTTC
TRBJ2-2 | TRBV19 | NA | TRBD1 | CAISGTGRTGELFF | TGTGCCATCTCCGGGACAGGGCGGACCGGGGAGCTGTTTTTT
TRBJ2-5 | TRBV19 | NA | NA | CASSTPGRETQYF | TGTGCCAGTAGTACCCCTGGGAGGGAGACCCAGTACTTC
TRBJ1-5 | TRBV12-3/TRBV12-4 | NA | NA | CASSLPGSNQPQHF | TGTGCCAGCAGTTTACCGGGAAGCAATCAGCCCCAGCATTTT
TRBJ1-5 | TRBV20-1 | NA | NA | CSARDDRFDSNQPQHF | TGCAGTGCTAGAGATGACAGGTTCGATAGCAATCAGCCCCAGCATTTT
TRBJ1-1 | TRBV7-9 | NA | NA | CASSLEPNTEAFF | TGTGCCAGCAGCTTAGAGCCGAACACTGAAGCTTTCTTT
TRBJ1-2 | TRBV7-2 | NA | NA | CASSLAKTSTHYGYTF | TGTGCCAGCAGCTTAGCGAAAACCTCAACTCACTATGGCTACACCTTC
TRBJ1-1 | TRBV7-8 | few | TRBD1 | CASSWGRGLSNYTEAFF | TGTGCCAGCAGCTGGGGCAGGGGGCTTTCCAATTACACTGAAGCTTTCTTT
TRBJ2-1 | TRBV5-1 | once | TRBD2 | CASIAGGSYNEQFF | TGCGCCAGCATTGCGGGGGGATCCTACAATGAGCAGTTCTTC
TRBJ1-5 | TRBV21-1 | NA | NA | CASSKAMGEDQPQHF | TGTGCCAGCAGCAAAGCGATGGGGGAAGATCAGCCCCAGCATTTT
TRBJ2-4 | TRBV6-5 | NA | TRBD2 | CASSSRGRGNIQYF | TGTGCCAGCAGTTCGCGAGGGAGGGGAAACATTCAGTACTTC
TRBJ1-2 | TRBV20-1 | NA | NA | CSARDRDYGYTF | TGCAGTGCTAGAGATAGGGACTATGGCTACACCTTC
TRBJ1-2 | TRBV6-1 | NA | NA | CASRRTAGQPTSNYGYTF | TGTGCCAGCAGGAGAACAGCTGGACAGCCAACTTCTAACTATGGCTACACCTTC
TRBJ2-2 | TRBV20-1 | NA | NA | CSATGYPNTGELFF | TGCAGTGCTACAGGGTACCCGAACACCGGGGAGCTGTTTTTT
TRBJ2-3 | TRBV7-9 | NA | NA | CASSLAPRPSPTDTQYF | TGTGCCAGCAGCTTAGCCCCGCGGCCTAGCCCCACAGATACGCAGTATTTT
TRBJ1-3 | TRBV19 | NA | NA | CASSTDTGYSGNTIYF | TGTGCCAGTAGTACGGATACAGGATACTCTGGAAACACCATATATTTT
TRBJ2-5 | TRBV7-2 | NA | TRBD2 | CASRTSGGAGTQYF | TGTGCCAGCAGAACTAGCGGGGGGGCGGGGACCCAGTACTTC
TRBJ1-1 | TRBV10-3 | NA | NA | CAISYRDNTEAFF | TGTGCCATCAGTTACAGGGATAACACTGAAGCTTTCTTT
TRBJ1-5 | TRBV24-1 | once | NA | CATSDSGTPYQPQHF | TGTGCCACCAGTGATTCCGGGACACCATATCAGCCCCAGCATTTT
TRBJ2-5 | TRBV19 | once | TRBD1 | CASSIRGTGPGETQYF | TGTGCCAGTAGTATTCGGGGGACAGGGCCGGGAGAGACCCAGTACTTC
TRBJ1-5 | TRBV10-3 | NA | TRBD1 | CAIRGQVDKPQHF | TGTGCCATCCGAGGACAGGTCGACAAGCCCCAGCATTTT
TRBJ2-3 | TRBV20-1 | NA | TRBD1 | CSANPRDRGPDTQYF | TGCAGTGCAAATCCCCGGGACAGGGGTCCAGATACGCAGTATTTT
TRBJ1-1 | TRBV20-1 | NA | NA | CSARARDGLLGEAFF | TGCAGTGCTAGAGCCCGGGACGGGCTCCTTGGGGAAGCTTTCTTT
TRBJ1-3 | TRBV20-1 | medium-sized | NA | CSARDGAVDGGTIYF | TGCAGTGCTAGAGATGGGGCAGTCGACGGGGGCACCATATATTTT
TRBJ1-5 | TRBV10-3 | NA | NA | CAISRTHSNQPQHF | TGTGCCATCAGCAGGACACATAGCAATCAGCCCCAGCATTTT
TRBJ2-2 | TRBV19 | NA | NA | CASSNPAVGELFF | TGTGCCAGTAGTAACCCCGCGGTCGGGGAGCTGTTTTTT
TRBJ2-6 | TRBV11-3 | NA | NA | CASSSRAIQSSGANVLTF | TGTGCCAGCAGCTCAAGGGCCATACAATCCTCTGGGGCCAACGTCCTGACTTTC
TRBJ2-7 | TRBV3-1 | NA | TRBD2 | CASSQYPSGTYEQYF | TGTGCCAGCAGCCAGTACCCTAGCGGAACCTACGAGCAGTACTTC
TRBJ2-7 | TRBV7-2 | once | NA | CASSLARSSYEQYF | TGTGCCAGCAGCTTAGCCAGGAGTTCCTACGAGCAGTACTTC
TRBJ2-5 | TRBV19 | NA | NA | CASSMRGWGTQYF | TGTGCCAGTAGTATGAGGGGATGGGGGACCCAGTACTTC
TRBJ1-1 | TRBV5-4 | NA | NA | CASSANPTGNTEAFF | TGTGCCAGCAGCGCGAACCCGACAGGGAACACTGAAGCTTTCTTT
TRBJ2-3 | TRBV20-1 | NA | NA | CSARVGIAGSDTQYF | TGCAGTGCTAGAGTGGGGATAGCCGGGTCAGATACGCAGTATTTT
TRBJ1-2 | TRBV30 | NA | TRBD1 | CAWSNPFGQGRYGYTF | TGTGCCTGGAGTAATCCATTCGGACAGGGACGCTATGGCTACACCTTC
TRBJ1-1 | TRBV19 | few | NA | CASRFNTEAFF | TGTGCCAGCCGATTCAACACTGAAGCTTTCTTT
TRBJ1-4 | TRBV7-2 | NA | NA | CASSPRAGMRDEKLFF | TGTGCCAGCAGTCCCCGGGCCGGGATGCGGGATGAAAAACTGTTTTTT
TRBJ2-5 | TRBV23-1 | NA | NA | CASSPGNCRRERRGETQYF | TGCGCCAGCAGTCCTGGCAATTGTAGAAGGGAGAGGAGAGGAGAGACCCAGTACTTC
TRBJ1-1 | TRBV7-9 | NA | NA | CASSFTGGDTEAFF | TGTGCCAGCAGCTTTACAGGTGGGGACACTGAAGCTTTCTTT
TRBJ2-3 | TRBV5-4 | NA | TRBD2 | CASSRAGSTDTQYF | TGTGCCAGCAGCAGAGCGGGGAGCACAGATACGCAGTATTTT
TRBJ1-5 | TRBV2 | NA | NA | CASNRESNQPQHF | TGTGCCAGCAACAGGGAAAGCAATCAGCCCCAGCATTTT
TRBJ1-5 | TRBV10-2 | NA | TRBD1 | CASSDRGGGYGSNQPQHF | TGCGCCAGCAGTGACCGAGGGGGCGGGTATGGTAGCAATCAGCCCCAGCATTTT
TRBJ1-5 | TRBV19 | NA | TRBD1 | CASTNRGQGDNQPQHF | TGTGCCAGTACCAATAGGGGGCAGGGAGACAATCAGCCCCAGCATTTT
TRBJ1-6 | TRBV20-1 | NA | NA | CSASSASSYNSPLHF | TGCAGTGCTAGTAGCGCTAGCTCCTATAATTCACCCCTCCACTTT